Shown below are 19 T cell receptor beta chains from a single sample sequenced in a study of T cell repertoires in cytomegalovirus infection. These receptors are not linked to any known antigen. Each CDR3 protein gets one entry after TCRdb re-called the reads with MiXCR. Found here are about 830,000 distinct CDR3 sequences, around a third of them singletons; the top ten hold about an eighth. Sequences were derived from cultured CD8+ T cells from PBMCs, sampled from culture after CMV antigen stimulation. These receptor sequences come from a human donor in good health (CMV status not recorded). Some clones in this sample may be carry-over from other donors' samples.

This clonotype was counted a single time. V and J are TRBV6-1 and TRBJ2-7; D gene uncertain. Germline values: CDR1 MNHNS, CDR2 SASEGT. CDR3 length: 15 residues. Trimming removed 10 bases from V and 5 bases from J, with 24 bases in between. CDR3 bases: TGTGCCACCGACACCGGGCGGCCCGCTGGGAACGAGCAGTACTTC. It encodes CATDTGRPAGNEQYF.

The V gene is TRBV19, the J gene TRBJ2-3; 10 bases map to TRBD2. Germline CDR1 reads LNHDA; CDR2 reads SQIVND (reference sequence). The CDR3 loop spans 16 amino acids. V gave up 5 bases and J gave up 3 bases; unmatched junction bases: 8. The CDR3 DNA is TGTGCCAGTAGTCCTCTAGCGGGGGTTAAGACAGATACGCAGTATTTT. Amino acids: CASSPLAGVKTDTQYF.

This clonotype was counted many times. The chain links TRBV11-2 to TRBJ1-2; no reliable D call. Trimming took 4 bases from V and 2 from J, leaving 20 bases between them. Germline V gene lookup returns CDR1 SGHAT and CDR2 FQNNGV. The CDR3 sequence is 17 residues long. The CDR3 nucleotides read TGTGCCAGCAGCTCGTACCCAGAGGGCGCCGAGAACTATGGCTACACCTTC. This translates into CASSSYPEGAENYGYTF.

The chain combines TRBV6-5 with TRBJ2-1; D not certain. This CDR3 region has 14 residues. CDR1 is MNHEY and CDR2 is SVGAGI in the germline V gene. V lost 1 base to trimming and J lost 3 bases, with 7 bases between them. The CDR3 sequence: CASSYWQDYNEQFF. DNA for the CDR3: TGTGCCAGCAGTTACTGGCAGGACTACAATGAGCAGTTCTTC.

Ten or more counts support this clonotype. V is TRBV7-9 and J is TRBJ1-4, with 10 bases aligning to TRBD1. J gave up 5 bases and V 5 bases, and 2 bases lay outside the gene matches. From germline, CDR1 is SEHNR and CDR2 FQNEAQ (reference sequence). The CDR3 contains 14 residues. As DNA, the CDR3 is TGTGCCAGCAGCCCGACAGGGGGCAATGAAAAACTGTTTTTT. Translating gives CASSPTGGNEKLFF.

This chain links TRBV12-3 or TRBV12-4 with TRBJ2-7; the match to TRBD2 covers 12 bases. The ends lost 5 bases at V and 3 bases at J; junction bases unmatched: 8. The CDR3 contains 16 residues. The CDR3 sequence: CASSGPGTSGYYEQYF. In nucleotides, the CDR3 is TGTGCCAGCAGTGGCCCCGGGACTAGCGGGTACTACGAGCAGTACTTC.

CDR3 region: CSVVYSENTEAFF. The CDR3 bases are TGCAGCGTTGTTTACAGCGAGAACACTGAAGCTTTCTTT. The gene calls are TRBV29-1 and TRBJ1-1; no reliable D call. Germline values: CDR1 SQVTM, CDR2 ANQGSEA. The V end lost 4 bases, the J end lost 1 base, and 10 bases lay between the germline ends. This CDR3 is 13 amino acids long.

In this sample, this clonotype turned up a few times. The chain is built from TRBV7-6 and TRBJ2-2, with 7 bases that match TRBD1. The germline V gene encodes CDR1 SGHVS and CDR2 FNYEAQ. J was trimmed by 3 bases and V by 4 bases; bases with no gene match: 5. The CDR3 runs 15 residues. The CDR3: CASSSRDRHTGELFF. CDR3 coding DNA: TGTGCCAGCAGCTCCCGGGACAGACACACCGGGGAGCTGTTTTTT. Complete variable domain (other parts from reference TRBV7-6 and TRBJ2-2): GAGVSQSPRYKVTKRGQDVALRCDPISGHVSLYWYRQALGQGPEFLTYFNYEAQQDKSGLPNDRFSAERPEGSISTLTIQRTEQRDSAMYRCASSSRDRHTGELFFGEGSRLTVL.

CDR3: CASKGRVNYGYTF. CDR3 nucleotide sequence: TGTGCCAGCAAAGGTCGTGTGAACTATGGCTACACCTTC. V and J are TRBV12-3 or TRBV12-4 and TRBJ1-2; no firm D call. CDR3 size: 13 residues. V lost 7 bases and J 2 bases, leaving 11 bases between the germline ends.

This clonotype was observed a handful of times. V usage is TRBV6-1 and J usage is TRBJ1-1; a weak D match, TRBD1 (6 bases). Germline V gives CDR1 MNHNS, CDR2 SASEGT. Trimming cost V 2 bases and J 5 bases, with 12 bases left between them. The CDR3 runs 14 residues. CDR3 nucleotide sequence: TGTGCCAGCAGTGAATTCCGGGGGCGAACTGAAGCTTTCTTT. Translating it yields CASSEFRGRTEAFF.

This clonotype has ten or more counts. The chain has TRBV7-9 and TRBJ2-1, with TRBD2 matching 10 bases. The CDR3 is 16 residues long. V was pared by 2 bases and J by 1 base, with 2 bases of the junction left unmatched. Germline CDR1 SEHNR, CDR2 FQNEAQ (reference sequence). The CDR3 DNA follows: TGTGCCAGCAGCTTACCTAGCGGGGGTTCCTACAATGAGCAGTTCTTC. It encodes CASSLPSGGSYNEQFF.

This clonotype was picked up a small number of times. The rearrangement links TRBV6-1 to TRBJ2-7; no clear D. Germline V gene data show CDR1 as MNHNS and CDR2 as SASEGT. The CDR3 spans 12 residues. The V gene lost 8 bases and the J gene lost 2 bases, with 10 bases spanning the gap. CDR3 bases: TGTGCCAGCCCGGGCTACCCCTACGAGCAGTACTTC. It yields the protein CASPGYPYEQYF.

The gene calls are TRBV19 and TRBJ2-3, with unresolved D. Germline V CDR1 and CDR2: LNHDA, SQIVND (reference sequence). Trimming cost V 10 bases and J 5 bases, with 16 bases left between them. The CDR3 extends over 13 amino acids. DNA of the CDR3: TGTGCCATTTCGAACACTCCGGGAGATACGCAGTATTTT. It is translated as CAISNTPGDTQYF.

V is TRBV20-1 and J is TRBJ2-7; TRBD2 matches at 10 bases. Germline lookup yields CDR1 DFQATT and CDR2 SNEGSKA (reference sequence). The CDR3 totals 15 residues. J lost 2 bases, V lost 5 bases, and 9 bases had no gene match. The CDR3 sequence is CSARSLAGAPYEQYF. The CDR3 DNA is TGCAGTGCTCGGAGTCTAGCGGGGGCACCCTACGAGCAGTACTTC.

J is TRBJ2-3 and V is TRBV29-1; 8 bases line up with TRBD1. After removal of 0 bases from V and 4 bases from J, the junction contained 12 bases not matched to a gene. Germline V gene lookup returns CDR1 SQVTM and CDR2 ANQGSEA. This CDR3 region has 17 residues. The DNA of the CDR3 is TGCAGCGTTGAAGATAGCGACAGGGGAATTGTGGCAGATACGCAGTATTTT. It is translated as CSVEDSDRGIVADTQYF.

This chain connects TRBV4-2 to TRBJ2-3; TRBD2 agrees at 13 bases. With V trimmed by 2 bases and J by 6 bases, 5 bases remained unmatched. Germline CDR1 reads LGHNA; CDR2 reads YNFKEQ. This CDR3 is 16 amino acids long. The DNA of the CDR3 is TGTGCCAGCAGCCAATTAACTAGCGGGGGGGCGGATACGCAGTATTTT. Translation gives CASSQLTSGGADTQYF.

With respect to this clonotype: Given a much more abundant clone one base away, this may be a read error. The chain uses TRBV7-6 and TRBJ2-3, with 14 bases that match TRBD2. Germline CDR1 is SGHVS and CDR2 is FNYEAQ. This CDR3 spans 16 amino acids. In nucleotides, the CDR3 is TGTGACAGCAGCGGAAGACTAGCGGGGGGGAGAGATACGCAGTATTTT. Translating gives CDSSGRLAGGRDTQYF.

The chain has TRBV9 and TRBJ1-2, with D perhaps matching TRBD1 (6 bases). Trimming stripped 1 base from V and 7 bases from J, with 11 bases between. Germline V gene data show CDR1 as SGDLS and CDR2 as YYNGEE. The CDR3 runs 13 residues. CDR3 coding DNA: TGTGCCAGCAGCGTACCGGGGGCAGTTGGCTACACCTTC. The encoded protein is CASSVPGAVGYTF.

The chain has TRBV24-1 and TRBJ2-5; D is possibly TRBD1 or TRBD2 (5 bases each). V shed 4 bases and J shed 2 bases, with 22 bases lying between them. The CDR3 extends over 18 amino acids. Germline V gene sequence: CDR1 KGHDR, CDR2 SFDVKD. In DNA, the CDR3 is TGTGCCACCAGTGACCCTTCTAAGAGGGGCAGGGAGCAAGAGACCCAGTACTTC. Protein: CATSDPSKRGREQETQYF.